These T cell receptor beta chains were read from a single sample in a study of blood T cells in healthy people across ages. TCRdb re-derived calls from the 5' RACE reads in MiXCR, one entry per CDR3 protein. The top ten clones hold less than 8% of a sample with some 1.4 million distinct CDR3 sequences, approximately 38% of them seen once. Source material: blood. The receptor source for this set is a woman between 18 and 30 years old in good health. The CDR3 runs from the conserved cysteine through the conserved F or W. The order of the fields is V gene, J gene, D gene, clone size, CDR3 length, CDR3 DNA, CDR3 protein. A D gene is named only where the DNA matches it firmly. Part of the rows lack a size; the others show once, few, many or a class for expanded clones.

v_call: TRBV29-1; j_call: TRBJ2-3; d_call: NA; clone_size: NA; cdr3_length: 13; cdr3_nt: TGCAGCGTTGCACTGGCTAGCACAGATACGCAGTATTTT; cdr3_aa: CSVALASTDTQYF
v_call: TRBV2; j_call: TRBJ2-5; d_call: NA; clone_size: few; cdr3_length: 15; cdr3_nt: TGTGCCAGCAAGACCCAATCAGCACCGCAAGAGACCCAGTACTTC; cdr3_aa: CASKTQSAPQETQYF
v_call: TRBV12-3/TRBV12-4; j_call: TRBJ2-7; d_call: TRBD2; clone_size: NA; cdr3_length: 14; cdr3_nt: TGTGCCAGCAGACTACTGGGGGGGACCTACGAGCAGTACTTC; cdr3_aa: CASRLLGGTYEQYF
v_call: TRBV5-1; j_call: TRBJ1-1; d_call: NA; clone_size: NA; cdr3_length: 15; cdr3_nt: TGCGCCAGCAGCTTGGAGGCACAAATGAACACTGAAGCTTTCTTT; cdr3_aa: CASSLEAQMNTEAFF
v_call: TRBV4-1; j_call: TRBJ2-3; d_call: NA; clone_size: NA; cdr3_length: 17; cdr3_nt: TGCGCCAGCAGCCAAGGGTCAACGGGGGCCCATACAGATACGCAGTATTTT; cdr3_aa: CASSQGSTGAHTDTQYF
v_call: TRBV20-1; j_call: TRBJ2-3; d_call: TRBD1; clone_size: NA; cdr3_length: 14; cdr3_nt: TGCAGTGCCCTCACAGGGGACAACACAGATACGCAGTATTTT; cdr3_aa: CSALTGDNTDTQYF
v_call: TRBV21-1; j_call: TRBJ1-1; d_call: NA; clone_size: NA; cdr3_length: 11; cdr3_nt: TGTGCCGGAGACAGGGCGAATGAAGCTTTCTTT; cdr3_aa: CAGDRANEAFF
v_call: TRBV29-1; j_call: TRBJ1-2; d_call: TRBD1; clone_size: few; cdr3_length: 13; cdr3_nt: TGCAGCGGTGAGCAGGGGGCAGGGTATGGCTACACCTTC; cdr3_aa: CSGEQGAGYGYTF
v_call: TRBV6-6; j_call: TRBJ2-1; d_call: NA; clone_size: NA; cdr3_length: 15; cdr3_nt: TGTGCCAGCAGTTACAACACCGGAGGTCTAGAGGAGCAGTTCTTC; cdr3_aa: CASSYNTGGLEEQFF
v_call: TRBV20-1; j_call: TRBJ1-5; d_call: NA; clone_size: NA; cdr3_length: 13; cdr3_nt: TGCAGTGCTCCCAGGGGACTCGGTCAGCCCCAGCATTTT; cdr3_aa: CSAPRGLGQPQHF
v_call: TRBV20-1; j_call: TRBJ1-5; d_call: TRBD1; clone_size: NA; cdr3_length: 16; cdr3_nt: TGCAGTGCTAGAACCGGGACAGGGGGATTAAATCAGCCCCAGCATTTT; cdr3_aa: CSARTGTGGLNQPQHF
v_call: TRBV20-1; j_call: TRBJ2-1; d_call: NA; clone_size: few; cdr3_length: 15; cdr3_nt: TGCAGTGCTAGAGACCGGGACTGGGAACTCAATGAGCAGTTCTTC; cdr3_aa: CSARDRDWELNEQFF
v_call: TRBV14; j_call: TRBJ1-2; d_call: NA; clone_size: NA; cdr3_length: 13; cdr3_nt: TGTGCCAGCGGCTCGATAAGGGGTTATGGCTACACCTTC; cdr3_aa: CASGSIRGYGYTF
v_call: TRBV27; j_call: TRBJ1-2; d_call: TRBD1; clone_size: NA; cdr3_length: 18; cdr3_nt: TGTGCCAGCAGTCCCACTCCCCCGAACAGGGGGCAGGGCTATGGCTACACCTTC; cdr3_aa: CASSPTPPNRGQGYGYTF
v_call: TRBV6-6; j_call: TRBJ2-5; d_call: NA; clone_size: NA; cdr3_length: 11; cdr3_nt: TGTGCCAGCAGTTACAGGGAGACCCGGTACTTC; cdr3_aa: CASSYRETRYF
v_call: TRBV10-3; j_call: TRBJ2-1; d_call: TRBD2; clone_size: many; cdr3_length: 16; cdr3_nt: TGTGCCATCAGTGCCCCTGGGGCGGGGGGCAACAATGAGCAGTTCTTC; cdr3_aa: CAISAPGAGGNNEQFF
v_call: TRBV28; j_call: TRBJ1-4; d_call: NA; clone_size: few; cdr3_length: 15; cdr3_nt: TGTGCCAGCATGTGGGCTGCGGCCGTGAATGAAAAACTGTTTTTT; cdr3_aa: CASMWAAAVNEKLFF
v_call: TRBV20-1; j_call: TRBJ2-7; d_call: TRBD2; clone_size: few; cdr3_length: 14; cdr3_nt: TGCAGTGCAACCGGGACTAGCGGATTCTACGAGCAGTACTTC; cdr3_aa: CSATGTSGFYEQYF
v_call: TRBV5-1; j_call: TRBJ2-7; d_call: NA; clone_size: NA; cdr3_length: 15; cdr3_nt: TGCGCCAGCAGCTCCCGAGAGAGCAAATCCTACGAGCAGTACTTC; cdr3_aa: CASSSRESKSYEQYF
v_call: TRBV12-3/TRBV12-4; j_call: TRBJ2-1; d_call: NA; clone_size: NA; cdr3_length: 15; cdr3_nt: TGTGCCAGCAGCTCAGTAGACTCTTCCTACAATGAGCAGTTCTTC; cdr3_aa: CASSSVDSSYNEQFF
v_call: TRBV5-1; j_call: TRBJ2-7; d_call: NA; clone_size: NA; cdr3_length: 14; cdr3_nt: TGCGCCAGCAGCCGGGACTTACTCTCCCACGAGCAGTACTTC; cdr3_aa: CASSRDLLSHEQYF
v_call: TRBV14; j_call: TRBJ2-7; d_call: TRBD2; clone_size: NA; cdr3_length: 16; cdr3_nt: TGTGCCAGCAGTCTTTTTGGACTAGCGGGAGAGGGTGAGCAGTACTTC; cdr3_aa: CASSLFGLAGEGEQYF
v_call: TRBV7-9; j_call: TRBJ1-5; d_call: NA; clone_size: NA; cdr3_length: 14; cdr3_nt: TGTGCCAGCGGACCGGACAGTCCTAAGCAGCTCCAGCATTTT; cdr3_aa: CASGPDSPKQLQHF
v_call: TRBV20-1; j_call: TRBJ2-2; d_call: TRBD2; clone_size: NA; cdr3_length: 16; cdr3_nt: TGCAGTGCTAGAGTGGCTAGCGGGGGGCATGGCGGGGAGCTGTTTTTT; cdr3_aa: CSARVASGGHGGELFF
v_call: TRBV4-2; j_call: TRBJ1-1; d_call: NA; clone_size: few; cdr3_length: 11; cdr3_nt: TGTGCCAGCAGCCGGGGTGGTGAAGCTTTCTTT; cdr3_aa: CASSRGGEAFF
v_call: TRBV6-5; j_call: TRBJ1-2; d_call: NA; clone_size: few; cdr3_length: 13; cdr3_nt: TGTGCCAGCAGTTTGCTGGGTCTCTATGGCTACACCTTC; cdr3_aa: CASSLLGLYGYTF
v_call: TRBV9; j_call: TRBJ2-3; d_call: NA; clone_size: NA; cdr3_length: 16; cdr3_nt: TGTGCCAGCAGCCGGACGGGGTGGGGCAGCACAGATACGCAGTATTTT; cdr3_aa: CASSRTGWGSTDTQYF
v_call: TRBV10-3; j_call: TRBJ2-6; d_call: NA; clone_size: NA; cdr3_length: 14; cdr3_nt: TGTGCCATCAGAGAAACCTCTGGGGCCAACGTCCTGACTTTC; cdr3_aa: CAIRETSGANVLTF
v_call: TRBV6-1; j_call: TRBJ2-1; d_call: TRBD2; clone_size: few; cdr3_length: 16; cdr3_nt: TGTGCCAGCAGTGACCCGGGACTAGCGGGAGGGGATGAGCAGTTCTTC; cdr3_aa: CASSDPGLAGGDEQFF
v_call: TRBV2; j_call: TRBJ2-5; d_call: TRBD2; clone_size: NA; cdr3_length: 17; cdr3_nt: TGTGCCAGCAGCCGCTTGAAGACTAGCGGGAGGAGAGAGACCCAGTACTTC; cdr3_aa: CASSRLKTSGRRETQYF
v_call: TRBV20-1; j_call: TRBJ2-7; d_call: TRBD2; clone_size: NA; cdr3_length: 15; cdr3_nt: TGCAGTGCTAGAGATCCCCTAGCGGGACCCTACGAGCAGTACTTC; cdr3_aa: CSARDPLAGPYEQYF
v_call: TRBV30; j_call: TRBJ2-1; d_call: TRBD2; clone_size: NA; cdr3_length: 13; cdr3_nt: TGTGCCTGGGAGCGGGAGGGTATAGGTGAGCAGTTCTTC; cdr3_aa: CAWEREGIGEQFF
v_call: TRBV6-5; j_call: TRBJ2-7; d_call: NA; clone_size: NA; cdr3_length: 13; cdr3_nt: TGTGCCAGCAGGCCGGTGGGGGGTTACGAGCAGTACTTC; cdr3_aa: CASRPVGGYEQYF
v_call: TRBV15; j_call: TRBJ2-1; d_call: NA; clone_size: NA; cdr3_length: 17; cdr3_nt: TGTGCCACCAGCAGAGATTCGTCGGGCCCGGCCTACAATGAGCAGTTCTTC; cdr3_aa: CATSRDSSGPAYNEQFF
v_call: TRBV6-1; j_call: TRBJ1-1; d_call: NA; clone_size: NA; cdr3_length: 16; cdr3_nt: TGTGCCAGCAGTGTATCTCGCGGGGGCGTGAACACTGAAGCTTTCTTT; cdr3_aa: CASSVSRGGVNTEAFF
v_call: TRBV7-8; j_call: TRBJ2-5; d_call: TRBD2; clone_size: NA; cdr3_length: 15; cdr3_nt: TGTGCCAGCAGCTTAGCGAGCGGGAGAGCCCATGAGCAGTACTTC; cdr3_aa: CASSLASGRAHEQYF
v_call: TRBV29-1; j_call: TRBJ1-2; d_call: NA; clone_size: few; cdr3_length: 8; cdr3_nt: TGCAGCGTCCCCGGCTACACCTTC; cdr3_aa: CSVPGYTF
v_call: TRBV15; j_call: TRBJ1-2; d_call: NA; clone_size: NA; cdr3_length: 16; cdr3_nt: TGTGCCACCAGCAGAGCTTTAGGGGCCCTGAACTATGGCTACACCTTC; cdr3_aa: CATSRALGALNYGYTF
v_call: TRBV29-1; j_call: TRBJ2-7; d_call: TRBD2; clone_size: NA; cdr3_length: 13; cdr3_nt: TGCAGCGCCAGCGGGGGCCAAAAGTACGAGCAGTACTTC; cdr3_aa: CSASGGQKYEQYF
v_call: TRBV12-3/TRBV12-4; j_call: TRBJ1-3; d_call: TRBD1; clone_size: NA; cdr3_length: 15; cdr3_nt: TGTGCCAGCAGTTTATGGGACAGGCCTGGAAACACCATATATTTT; cdr3_aa: CASSLWDRPGNTIYF
v_call: TRBV7-7; j_call: TRBJ2-1; d_call: TRBD2; clone_size: NA; cdr3_length: 15; cdr3_nt: TGTGCTAGCAGCTCGACTAGCGTCGCCTACAATGAGCAGTTCTTC; cdr3_aa: CASSSTSVAYNEQFF
v_call: TRBV9; j_call: TRBJ2-7; d_call: NA; clone_size: NA; cdr3_length: 14; cdr3_nt: TGTGCCAGCAGCGTAGACAGGGCAGGCCGGGAGCAGTACTTC; cdr3_aa: CASSVDRAGREQYF
v_call: TRBV4-2; j_call: TRBJ2-5; d_call: TRBD2; clone_size: NA; cdr3_length: 18; cdr3_nt: TGTGCCAGCAGCCAAGTCCCTACCGGGACTACCGCCGGGGAGACCCAGTACTTC; cdr3_aa: CASSQVPTGTTAGETQYF
v_call: TRBV29-1; j_call: TRBJ2-7; d_call: TRBD1; clone_size: NA; cdr3_length: 13; cdr3_nt: TGCAGCGTTACAACAGGGGGGTTATACGAGCAGTACTTC; cdr3_aa: CSVTTGGLYEQYF
v_call: TRBV6-1; j_call: TRBJ2-5; d_call: TRBD2; clone_size: NA; cdr3_length: 16; cdr3_nt: TGTGCCAGCAACTCACGACTAGCGGGCATCCAAGAGACCCAGTACTTC; cdr3_aa: CASNSRLAGIQETQYF
v_call: TRBV7-9; j_call: TRBJ2-1; d_call: NA; clone_size: NA; cdr3_length: 13; cdr3_nt: TGTGCCAGCAGCTTAGGGTCCGGGGACGAGCAGTTCTTC; cdr3_aa: CASSLGSGDEQFF
v_call: TRBV4-1; j_call: TRBJ1-5; d_call: TRBD1; clone_size: NA; cdr3_length: 19; cdr3_nt: TGCGCCAGCAGCCCCCGCAATTTACTCGGACAGGGGGAAAATCAGCCCCAGCATTTT; cdr3_aa: CASSPRNLLGQGENQPQHF
v_call: TRBV27; j_call: TRBJ1-1; d_call: NA; clone_size: NA; cdr3_length: 15; cdr3_nt: TGTGCCAGCAGTTGGTCCGGGACGGACCACACTGAAGCTTTCTTT; cdr3_aa: CASSWSGTDHTEAFF
v_call: TRBV15; j_call: TRBJ2-7; d_call: NA; clone_size: NA; cdr3_length: 13; cdr3_nt: TGTGCCACCAGCTCCGAAAGGGGCTACGAGCAGTACTTC; cdr3_aa: CATSSERGYEQYF